The rows below give T cell receptor beta chains drawn from one sample of a study of cytomegalovirus exposure and HLA in healthy donors. The assay was immunoSEQ multiplex PCR, and TCRdb's table has in-frame clones only and misses some. The table shows roughly 220,000 clones, with 75% to 95% occurring only once. Source material: PBMCs. The source of these receptors is a woman aged 18-30 years in good health and CMV-seronegative. CDR3s include the opening cysteine and the closing phenylalanine or tryptophan. Fields, in order: D gene, CDR3 length, V gene, clone size, J gene, CDR3 DNA, CDR3 protein. A D gene is named only where the DNA matches it firmly. Only part of the rows carry a size: once, few, many, or a class if the clone is expanded.

d_gene: NA; len: 12; v_gene: TRBV7-8; abundance: NA; j_gene: TRBJ1-2; CDR3nt: TGTGCCAGCACCTCCGGGTTCTATGGCTACACCTTC; CDR3aa: CASTSGFYGYTF
d_gene: TRBD1; len: 15; v_gene: TRBV27; abundance: NA; j_gene: TRBJ1-1; CDR3nt: TGTGCCAGCAGTTCGTGGGACAGGATGAACACTGAAGCTTTCTTT; CDR3aa: CASSSWDRMNTEAFF
d_gene: TRBD2; len: 16; v_gene: TRBV15; abundance: NA; j_gene: TRBJ2-1; CDR3nt: TGTGCCACCAGCCGCGGAAGGACTAGAGACTACAATGAGCAGTTCTTC; CDR3aa: CATSRGRTRDYNEQFF
d_gene: NA; len: 15; v_gene: TRBV5-4; abundance: once; j_gene: TRBJ2-1; CDR3nt: TGTGCCAGCAGCTTGGTACGTGTAGCCTACAATGAGCAGTTCTTC; CDR3aa: CASSLVRVAYNEQFF
d_gene: TRBD2; len: 15; v_gene: TRBV5-1; abundance: NA; j_gene: TRBJ2-1; CDR3nt: TGCGCCAGCAGCGCGCTAGCGGGGACAAACAATGAGCAGTTCTTC; CDR3aa: CASSALAGTNNEQFF
d_gene: NA; len: 14; v_gene: TRBV7-8; abundance: NA; j_gene: TRBJ2-7; CDR3nt: TGTGCCAGCAGCTTAGAGGGGGGGACCTACGAGCAGTACTTC; CDR3aa: CASSLEGGTYEQYF
d_gene: TRBD1; len: 15; v_gene: TRBV4-1; abundance: NA; j_gene: TRBJ1-4; CDR3nt: TGCGCCAGCAGCCGACAGGGCTCAACTAATGAAAAACTGTTTTTT; CDR3aa: CASSRQGSTNEKLFF
d_gene: NA; len: 13; v_gene: TRBV13; abundance: NA; j_gene: TRBJ2-5; CDR3nt: TGTGCCAGCAGTCAGGGTCAGGATGAGACCCAGTACTTC; CDR3aa: CASSQGQDETQYF
d_gene: TRBD1; len: 15; v_gene: TRBV5-8; abundance: NA; j_gene: TRBJ1-4; CDR3nt: TGTGCCAGCAGCGGGGGACAGGCGGGGAGTGAAAAACTGTTTTTT; CDR3aa: CASSGGQAGSEKLFF
d_gene: TRBD1; len: 15; v_gene: TRBV5-1; abundance: NA; j_gene: TRBJ2-7; CDR3nt: TGCGCCAGCAGCCCGGGGACAGGGGACTCCTACGAGCAGTACTTC; CDR3aa: CASSPGTGDSYEQYF
d_gene: NA; len: 14; v_gene: TRBV6-1; abundance: NA; j_gene: TRBJ2-3; CDR3nt: TGTGCCAGCAGTGCGGTGGGCCTCACAGATACGCAGTATTTT; CDR3aa: CASSAVGLTDTQYF
d_gene: NA; len: 14; v_gene: TRBV6-1; abundance: NA; j_gene: TRBJ1-5; CDR3nt: TGTGCCAGCAGCGGAAGCCAACCGGGGCAGCCCCAGCATTTT; CDR3aa: CASSGSQPGQPQHF